The 18 T cell receptor beta chains given below trace back to one sample, sequenced in a study of response to subunit inactivated influenza vaccine. TCRdb independently ran MiXCR on the RT-PCR reads; one entry per CDR3 protein. The sample records 300,000 to 350,000 distinct CDR3 sequences, 21% being singletons. Specimen: PBMCs from blood, collected approximately 22 months after vaccination. These receptors all stem from a man aged 45-69 years who received an inactivated influenza vaccine.

This clonotype has just a few counts. CDR3 DNA: TGTGCCAGCAGCCCCCGGGACAGCTCGTCTACCGGGGAGCTGTTTTTT. Its translation is CASSPRDSSSTGELFF. This rearrangement joins TRBV9 to TRBJ2-2; 7 bases are shared with TRBD1. The germline V gene has CDR1 SGDLS and CDR2 YYNGEE. Trimming cost V 4 bases and J 5 bases; bases outside gene matches: 11. CDR3 length: 16 amino acids.

The chain is built from TRBV7-2 and TRBJ2-1; D possibly matches TRBD1 or TRBD2 (6 bases each). Germline values: CDR1 SGHTA, CDR2 FQGNSA. The CDR3 contains 13 residues. V lost 3 bases, J lost 8 bases, and 11 bases lay in between. CDR3 residues: CASSFRGGDEQFF. Written as DNA, the CDR3 is TGTGCCAGCAGCTTCAGGGGAGGCGATGAGCAGTTCTTC.

This clonotype has a handful of counts. The CDR3 DNA follows: TGCAGCGCCGGGAACTATGGCTACACCTTC. As protein: CSAGNYGYTF. This chain connects TRBV29-1 to TRBJ1-2; D ambiguous. V lost 7 bases to trimming and J lost 2 bases, with 5 bases between them. The CDR3 loop spans 10 amino acids. Germline V gene lookup returns CDR1 SQVTM and CDR2 ANQGSEA.

This sequence joins TRBV29-1 and TRBJ2-5; tentatively, D is TRBD2 (6 bases). The germline V and J ends were trimmed by 5 bases and 0 bases, with 13 bases remaining between them. The CDR3 has 14 residues. Germline V gene data show CDR1 as SQVTM and CDR2 as ANQGSEA. CDR3 coding DNA: TGCAGCGTTTGTGGGAGGCTGTACCAAGAGACCCAGTACTTC. Translated: CSVCGRLYQETQYF.

With regard to this clonotype: This could be a read error, since a much larger clone is one nucleotide away. The rearrangement joins TRBV19 to TRBJ1-2; weak D call: TRBD1 (5 bases). Germline V gene sequence: CDR1 LNHDA, CDR2 SQIVND (reference sequence). V was clipped by 5 bases and J by 3 bases, with 22 bases between them. The CDR3 is 17 residues long. Written as DNA, the CDR3 is TGTGCCAGTAGTTTTATTCTCCGGACAACTCTCGACTATGGCTACACCTTC. It translates to CASSFILRTTLDYGYTF.

This CDR3 reads CASSLSRGTWDEQYF. As DNA, the CDR3 is TGTGCCAGCAGTTTATCGAGAGGGACATGGGACGAGCAGTACTTC. V gene TRBV27 combines with J gene TRBJ2-7; maybe TRBD1 (6 bases). The germline V gene encodes CDR1 MNHEY and CDR2 SMNVEV (reference sequence). CDR3 length equals 15 residues. V was clipped by 0 bases and J by 5 bases, with 14 bases between them.

This clonotype was detected only a few times. One junction end disagrees with the germline gene, perhaps due to a read error. This chain links TRBV5-1 with TRBJ1-1; D remains ambiguous. CDR1 and CDR2 from the germline V gene are SGHRS and YFSETQ. This CDR3 is built from 11 residues. DNA for the CDR3: TGCGCCAGCAGCTTGGACAGAGAAGCTTTATTT. It yields the protein CASSLDREALF.

This clonotype came up a few times. The V gene is TRBV5-1, the J gene TRBJ1-6, with TRBD1 matching 9 bases. Germline values: CDR1 SGHRS, CDR2 YFSETQ. This CDR3 has 15 amino acids. V shed 4 bases, J shed 7 bases, and the junction held 6 bases outside the gene matches. The CDR3 loop reads CASSGGQGTNSPLHF. The CDR3 DNA sequence: TGCGCCAGCAGCGGGGGACAGGGAACCAATTCACCCCTCCACTTT.

This clonotype was counted between two and nine times. The gene calls are TRBV20-1 and TRBJ1-2, with no clear D. The CDR3 is 12 residues long. The germline V gene encodes CDR1 DFQATT and CDR2 SNEGSKA (reference sequence). CDR3 sequence (DNA): TGCAGCGCCAGCGGCACTAACTATGGCTACACCTTC. Amino acids: CSASGTNYGYTF.

In this sample, this clonotype turned up a few times. The chain employs TRBV29-1 and TRBJ2-5; no clear D gene. V lost 6 bases and J lost 0, with 8 bases in between. The CDR3 loop spans 12 amino acids. Germline V CDR1 and CDR2: SQVTM, ANQGSEA. Here the CDR3 DNA reads TGCAGCGTGATCAGGTACCAAGAGACCCAGTACTTC. Translation gives CSVIRYQETQYF.

This clonotype showed up just a few times. The chain carries TRBV5-1 and TRBJ2-2; 8 nucleotides line up with TRBD1. Germline CDR1 is SGHRS and CDR2 is YFSETQ. The junction had 5 bases not matched to a gene; V was cut back by 7 bases and J by 0 bases. The CDR3 covers 15 residues. In DNA form, the CDR3 reads TGCGCCAGCGAGAGGACAGGGACGAACACCGGGGAGCTGTTTTTT. Residues: CASERTGTNTGELFF.

Turning to this clonotype: Here the CDR3 omits its conserved ending phenylalanine or tryptophan, so a read error is the likely source. J is TRBJ2-2 and V is TRBV3-1; no reliable D call. Trimming stripped 6 bases from V and 6 bases from J, with 11 bases between. The CDR3 is 13 amino acids. From germline, CDR1 is LGHDT and CDR2 YNNKEL (reference sequence). This CDR3 reads CASRPSIAGELFI. CDR3 DNA sequence: TGTGCCAGCAGACCCTCTATAGCCGGGGAGCTGTTTATT.

The V call is TRBV6-1, the J call TRBJ1-1; D call uncertain. There are 15 residues in the CDR3. Germline assignment: CDR1 MNHNS and CDR2 SASEGT. The V and J ends lost 0 bases and 0 bases respectively, with 8 bases between them. CDR3 loop: CASSEAPRMNTEAFF. CDR3 sequence (DNA): TGTGCCAGCAGTGAAGCTCCGCGAATGAACACTGAAGCTTTCTTT.

This clonotype has a handful of counts. The J gene is TRBJ2-5, the V gene TRBV12-3 or TRBV12-4, with D uncertain. The V end lost 3 bases, the J end lost 7 bases, and 12 bases lay between the germline ends. This CDR3 contains 13 residues. The chain's CDR3 is CASSFGPKGTQYF. DNA for the CDR3: TGTGCCAGCAGTTTCGGGCCTAAGGGGACCCAGTACTTC.

The chain has TRBV28 and TRBJ2-1; perhaps TRBD2 as D (5 bases). Trimming took 4 bases from V and 10 from J, leaving 14 bases between them. The CDR3 is 13 residues long. Germline-derived CDR1 and CDR2 are MDHEN and SYDVKM. This CDR3 reads CASSYRGMGEQFF. The DNA for the CDR3 is TGTGCCAGCAGTTATCGGGGAATGGGCGAGCAGTTCTTC.

This chain joins TRBV6-1 and TRBJ1-1, with unresolved D. CDR3 length: 14 residues. Per germline, CDR1 MNHNS and CDR2 SASEGT. The V gene lost 6 bases and the J gene lost 1 base, with 12 bases spanning the gap. The CDR3 here is CASSRSTANTEAFF. As DNA, the CDR3 is TGTGCCAGCAGCCGATCAACAGCGAACACTGAAGCTTTCTTT.

This clonotype has a handful of counts. The gene calls are TRBV7-9 and TRBJ2-6; D gene uncertain. The V gene lost 1 base and the J gene lost 2 bases, with 6 bases spanning the gap. The CDR3 totals 15 residues. Germline-derived CDR1 and CDR2 are SEHNR and FQNEAQ (reference sequence). DNA of the CDR3: TGTGCCAGCAGCTTAGTCGTAACTGGGGCCAACGTCCTGACTTTC. It translates to CASSLVVTGANVLTF.

This clonotype turned up a few times. The chain links TRBV2 to TRBJ1-2; possible D gene TRBD1, 5 bases. CDR1 and CDR2 from the germline V gene are SNHLY and FYNNEI. The length of the CDR3 is 14 residues. Trimming pared 6 bases from V and 0 bases from J, leaving 11 bases between. The CDR3 DNA reads as TGTGCCAGCAGGGCGGGGACGGCTAACTATGGCTACACCTTC. As protein: CASRAGTANYGYTF.